What follows are 22 T cell receptor beta chains derived from one specimen sequenced in a study of blood T cell repertoires in COVID-19. Assay: immunoSEQ multiplex PCR; the TCRdb copy retains only in-frame clones and omits some. The sample holds roughly 190,000 clones, about 88% seen once. The sequenced sample consisted of peripheral blood. The receptors originated from a man aged 25 to 45 with active or convalescent COVID-19.

Written as DNA, the CDR3 is TGTGCCAGCAGTGAAGCGGGAGGGGCCTATGGCTACACCTTC. Translated: CASSEAGGAYGYTF. The chain carries TRBV2 and TRBJ1-2; a weak D match, TRBD1 (5 bases). The CDR3 covers 14 residues. Germline V lookup: CDR1 SNHLY, CDR2 FYNNEI. V was clipped by 0 bases and J by 4 bases, with 9 bases between them.

The chain employs TRBV28 and TRBJ1-6; D possibly corresponds to TRBD1 (6 bases). V lost 5 bases and J lost 7, with 9 bases in between. The germline V gene encodes CDR1 MDHEN and CDR2 SYDVKM. This CDR3 is 13 amino acids long. The chain's CDR3 is CASSRDTNSPLHF. For the CDR3, the DNA is TGTGCCAGCAGTCGGGACACGAATTCACCCCTCCACTTT.

Written as DNA, the CDR3 is TGTGCCAGCCTAGAAAAGGAAAGGGAAAAACTGTTTTTT. This translates into CASLEKEREKLFF. The rearrangement joins TRBV6-5 to TRBJ1-4; D is unresolved. The CDR3 totals 13 residues. CDR1 is MNHEY and CDR2 is SVGAGI in the germline V gene. V shed 8 bases and J shed 8 bases, with 15 bases lying between them.

This chain uses TRBV7-9 with TRBJ2-7, with D perhaps matching TRBD2 (6 bases). This CDR3 has 15 residues. The V end lost 3 bases, the J end lost 3 bases, and 15 bases lay between the germline ends. CDR1 and CDR2 from the germline V gene are SEHNR and FQNEAQ (reference sequence). The CDR3 loop is CASSLAGRAYYEQYF. The CDR3 nucleotides are TGTGCCAGCAGCTTGGCGGGGCGGGCCTACTACGAGCAGTACTTC. Variable domain in full (rest from reference TRBV7-9 and TRBJ2-7): DTGVSQNPRHKITKRGQNVTFRCDPISEHNRLYWYRQTLGQGPEFLTYFQNEAQLEKSRLLSDRFSAERPKGSFSTLEIQRTEQGDSAMYLCASSLAGRAYYEQYFGPGTRLTVT.

This rearrangement joins TRBV11-2 to TRBJ2-6; D gene ambiguous. The CDR3 runs to 16 residues. V was trimmed by 4 bases and J by 0 bases, leaving 10 bases between them. In germline, CDR1 is SGHAT, CDR2 FQNNGV. CDR3 DNA: TGTGCCAGCAGCTCCCCCAGTCACTCTGGGGCCAACGTCCTGACTTTC. Translating it yields CASSSPSHSGANVLTF.

The chain recombines TRBV6-5 with TRBJ2-2; TRBD1 agrees at 10 bases. The CDR3 has 14 amino acids. Germline loops: CDR1 MNHEY, CDR2 SVGAGI. J gave up 2 bases and V 10 bases, and 4 bases lay outside the gene matches. For the CDR3, the DNA is TGTGCCACCAGACAGGGGGCTAACACCGGGGAGCTGTTTTTT. It translates to CATRQGANTGELFF.

The rearrangement links TRBV6-5 to TRBJ1-5; D not resolved. The ends were cut back, 0 bases at V and 7 bases at J, with 13 bases in the middle. CDR1 MNHEY and CDR2 SVGAGI come from the germline V gene. The CDR3 is made up of 15 amino acids. The CDR3 DNA is TGTGCCAGCAGTTACTCATTGGGTGGAGGGCAGCCCCAGCATTTT. Its protein is CASSYSLGGGQPQHF.

Only one count was recorded for this clone. The chain employs TRBV12-2 and TRBJ2-5; the table's D call, TRBD1, was not checked against the DNA. TRBV12-2 is designated a pseudogene. The CDR3 is 15 amino acids. CDR3 nucleotides: TGTGCAAGTCGCAAAAACAGGGTTTCCCCAGAGACCCAGTACTTC. Translated: CASRKNRVSPETQYF.

As regards this clone: Other DNA sequences within the sample encode an identical CDR3. The V call is TRBV11-2, the J call TRBJ2-1; TRBD1 matches at 9 bases. Per the germline V gene, CDR1 is SGHAT and CDR2 is FQNNGV. With V trimmed by 5 bases and J by 6 bases, 5 bases remained unmatched. The CDR3 sequence is 14 residues long. The CDR3 spells CASSPGQGPNEQFF. For the CDR3, the DNA is TGTGCCAGCAGCCCGGGACAGGGCCCCAATGAGCAGTTCTTC.

This clone has just a few counts. The chain couples TRBV5-1 to TRBJ2-2; TRBD2 aligns across 10 bases. Germline V gives CDR1 SGHRS, CDR2 YFSETQ. The CDR3 extends over 20 amino acids. V was clipped by 0 bases and J by 5 bases; unmatched bases: 16. The CDR3 DNA follows: TGCGCCAGCAGCTTGGATCCATCTACCGGGACTAGCGCCCGGACCGGGGAGCTGTTTTTT. It is translated as CASSLDPSTGTSARTGELFF.

The chain employs TRBV30 and TRBJ1-4; unclear D gene. Trimming removed 0 bases at V and 4 bases at J, with 9 bases between. This CDR3 comprises 14 residues. CDR1 is GTSNPN, CDR2 SVGIG, per germline (reference sequence). The CDR3 DNA is TGTGCCTGGAGTGTACAAGGAGTTAATGAAAAACTGTTTTTT. It specifies CAWSVQGVNEKLFF.

On this clone itself: The same CDR3 also results from other DNA sequences found in this sample. V gene TRBV7-2 combines with J gene TRBJ1-2, with D maybe TRBD1 (6 bases). The V gene's germline CDR1 is SGHTA and CDR2 FQGNSA. There are 11 residues in the CDR3. V lost 5 bases and J 8 bases, leaving 9 bases between the germline ends. The CDR3 sequence is CASSQGGGYTF. The DNA of the CDR3 is TGTGCCAGCAGCCAAGGGGGAGGCTACACCTTC.

The CDR3 DNA is TGTGCCAGCAGCTTGGCGGGGGATTCACCCCTCCACTTT. Protein: CASSLAGDSPLHF. The rearrangement links TRBV5-6 to TRBJ1-6, with D possibly being TRBD1 (5 bases). Germline values: CDR1 SGHDT, CDR2 YYEEEE. This CDR3 spans 13 amino acids. V dropped 0 bases and J dropped 8 bases, with 6 bases sitting between them.

The gene calls are TRBV19 and TRBJ2-2, with TRBD1 matching over 8 bases. The CDR3 contains 17 residues. CDR1 is LNHDA and CDR2 is SQIVND in the germline V gene (reference sequence). The trim removed 0 bases at V and 1 base at J, leaving 4 bases unmatched. DNA for the CDR3: TGTGCCAGTAGTATAGATCTCGGGACAGGGAACACCGGGGAGCTGTTTTTT. Translation gives CASSIDLGTGNTGELFF. The full variable domain, with the rest looked up from reference TRBV19 and TRBJ2-2, is DGGITQSPKYLFRKEGQNVTLSCEQNLNHDAMYWYRQDPGQGLRLIYYSQIVNDFQKGDIAEGYSVSREKKESFPLTVTSAQKNPTAFYLCASSIDLGTGNTGELFFGEGSRLTVL.

The chain recombines TRBV27 with TRBJ1-5; D is unresolved. Between the trimmed V and J ends, which lost 10 bases and 6 bases, there was a span of 10 bases. Per the germline V gene, CDR1 is MNHEY and CDR2 is SMNVEV (reference sequence). This CDR3 spans 11 amino acids. The CDR3 nucleotides read TGTGCCACCGGGGTGAGTCAGCCCCAGCATTTT. Encoded protein: CATGVSQPQHF.

The rearrangement uses TRBV5-4 and TRBJ1-3; possibly TRBD1 for D (6 bases). Trimming pared 4 bases from V and 3 bases from J, leaving 17 bases between. Germline V lookup: CDR1 SGHNT, CDR2 YYREEE (reference sequence). This CDR3 contains 16 residues. The CDR3 DNA sequence: TGTGCCAGCAGCCCGGAAGCACAGGGATATGGAAACACCATATATTTT. Translating gives CASSPEAQGYGNTIYF.

The chain couples TRBV10-3 to TRBJ2-1; possible D gene TRBD2, 6 bases. This CDR3 comprises 14 residues. From germline, CDR1 is ENHRY and CDR2 SYGVKD. The germline V and J ends were trimmed by 4 bases and 10 bases, with 17 bases remaining between them. Written as DNA, the CDR3 is TGTGCCATCAGTGGGGGGGATGGCTCGAGAGAGCAGTTCTTC. Amino acids: CAISGGDGSREQFF.

The chain carries TRBV18 and TRBJ1-6, with TRBD1 as a possible D gene (6 bases). The CDR3 consists of 17 residues. The germline V and J ends were trimmed by 0 bases and 6 bases, with 15 bases remaining between them. Looked up from germline, CDR1 is KGHSH and CDR2 is LQKENI. In DNA form, the CDR3 reads TGTGCCAGCTCACCACCGAGGGGGGGCGTTTCTAATTCACCCCTCCACTTT. Translated: CASSPPRGGVSNSPLHF.

The sample holds one count of this clone. The chain joins TRBV11-2 to TRBJ2-1; 9 bases match TRBD1. Germline V lookup: CDR1 SGHAT, CDR2 FQNNGV. The V segment lost 5 bases and the J segment 9 bases; nucleotides outside the gene matches: 8. The length of the CDR3 is 14 residues. The chain's CDR3 is CASSPGQGRSEQFF. CDR3 nucleotides: TGTGCCAGCAGCCCCGGACAGGGGAGGAGTGAGCAGTTCTTC.

The chain combines TRBV29-1 with TRBJ2-2; maybe TRBD2 (6 bases). The CDR3 spans 14 residues. V dropped 7 bases and J dropped 5 bases, with 17 bases sitting between them. From germline, CDR1 is SQVTM and CDR2 ANQGSEA. The DNA for the CDR3 is TGCAGCGCCCGTTGGAGGGATTTGACCGGGGAGCTGTTTTTT. Amino acids: CSARWRDLTGELFF.

The chain uses TRBV4-3 and TRBJ2-6; 8 nucleotides line up with TRBD2. After removal of 3 bases from V and 0 bases from J, the junction contained 10 bases not matched to a gene. The CDR3 spans 19 residues. From germline, CDR1 is LGHNA and CDR2 YSLEER. CDR3: CASSHRSGRGSSGANVLTF. The CDR3 DNA sequence: TGCGCCAGCAGCCACCGGTCCGGGAGGGGGAGCTCTGGGGCCAACGTCCTGACTTTC.

The CDR3 loop reads CASSNLPGQGNSPLHF. CDR3 nucleotide sequence: TGCGCCAGCAGCAACCTCCCGGGACAGGGAAATTCACCCCTCCACTTT. This chain uses TRBV4-1 with TRBJ1-6; 9 nucleotides line up with TRBD1. Unmatched junction bases numbered 9, after V lost 5 bases and J lost 7 bases. The CDR3 totals 16 residues. Germline V gives CDR1 MGHRA, CDR2 YSYEKL.